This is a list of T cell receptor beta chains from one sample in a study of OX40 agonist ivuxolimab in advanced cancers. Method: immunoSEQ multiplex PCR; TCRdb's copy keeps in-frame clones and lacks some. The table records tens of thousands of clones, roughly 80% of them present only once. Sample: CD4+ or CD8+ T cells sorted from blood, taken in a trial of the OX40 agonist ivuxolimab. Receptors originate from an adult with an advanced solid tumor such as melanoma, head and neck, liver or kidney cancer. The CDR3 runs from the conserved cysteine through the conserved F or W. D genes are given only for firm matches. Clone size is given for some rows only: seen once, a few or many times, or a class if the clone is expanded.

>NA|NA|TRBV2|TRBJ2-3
TGTGCCAGCAGGAAGGGACTTTACACAGATACGCAGTATTTT
CASRKGLYTDTQYF
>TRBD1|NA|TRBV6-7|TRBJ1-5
TGTGCCAGCAGTTATTCCGCCTCCGGGACAGGGGAGCGCAATCAGCCCCAGCATTTT
CASSYSASGTGERNQPQHF
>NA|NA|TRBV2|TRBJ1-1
TGTGCCAGCAGCTACGGGACAAATCCCAAGCACACTGAAGCTTTCTTT
CASSYGTNPKHTEAFF
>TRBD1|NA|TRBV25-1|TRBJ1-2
TGTGCCAGCAGTGCCCGGGACAGCCTTCTCTATGGCTACACCTTC
CASSARDSLLYGYTF
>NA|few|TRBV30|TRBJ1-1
TGTGCCTGGGGAATGAGGGTCACTGAAGCTTTCTTT
CAWGMRVTEAFF
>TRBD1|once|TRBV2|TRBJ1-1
TGTGCCAGCAGTCAACAGGGGGCCCCGAACACTGAAGCTTTCTTT
CASSQQGAPNTEAFF
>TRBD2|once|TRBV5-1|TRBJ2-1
TGCGCCAGCAAAGGACTAGCGGGAGCGGGTGAGCAGTTCTTC
CASKGLAGAGEQFF
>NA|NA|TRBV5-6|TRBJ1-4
TGTGCCAGCAGCTCCGACAGGAGCCTGAATGAAAAACTGTTTTTT
CASSSDRSLNEKLFF
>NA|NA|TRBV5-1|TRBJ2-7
TGCGCCAGCAGTATTGTGGCCGGGAGCGACGAGCAGTACTTC
CASSIVAGSDEQYF
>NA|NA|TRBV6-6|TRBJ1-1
TGTGCCAGCAGTAACAACAGGGTTACGAACACTGAAGCTTTCTTT
CASSNNRVTNTEAFF
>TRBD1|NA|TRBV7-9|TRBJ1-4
TGTGCCAGCAGCTTAGGTTCAGGGGGTGCAACTAATGAAAAACTGTTTTTT
CASSLGSGGATNEKLFF
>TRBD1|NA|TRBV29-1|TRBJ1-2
TGCAGCGTTTCTGGGACAGGGGGCGCAGCGGTCCATGGCTACACCTTC
CSVSGTGGAAVHGYTF
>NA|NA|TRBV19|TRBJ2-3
TGTGCCAGTAGTCCGACTACCCGCACAGATACGCAGTATTTT
CASSPTTRTDTQYF
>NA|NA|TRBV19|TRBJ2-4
TGTGCCAGTAGTATTGTAGGCAAAAACATTCAGTACTTC
CASSIVGKNIQYF
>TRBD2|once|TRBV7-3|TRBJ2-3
TGTGCCAGCAGCTTAATGACTAGCGGCGCAGATACGCAGTATTTT
CASSLMTSGADTQYF
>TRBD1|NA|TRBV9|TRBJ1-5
TGTGCCAGCAGCAGACAGGGAAACCAGCCCCAGCATTTT
CASSRQGNQPQHF
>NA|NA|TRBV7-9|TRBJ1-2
TGTGCCAGCAGCTTGGGGCAGGGGACCGGCTACACCTTC
CASSLGQGTGYTF
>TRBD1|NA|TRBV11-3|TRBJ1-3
TGTGCCAGCAACCAACAGGGGGCAGGTGGAAACACCATATATTTT
CASNQQGAGGNTIYF
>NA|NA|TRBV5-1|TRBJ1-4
TGCGCCAGCAGCTATGGGTCCGGGGAAGAAAAACTGTTTTTT
CASSYGSGEEKLFF
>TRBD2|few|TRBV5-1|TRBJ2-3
TGCGCCAGCAGCTTGGAGTCTAGCGGGAGTACAGATACGCAGTATTTT
CASSLESSGSTDTQYF
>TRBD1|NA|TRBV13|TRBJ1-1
TGTGCCAGCAGCTTTGACAGGGGGAGTACTGAAGCTTTCTTT
CASSFDRGSTEAFF
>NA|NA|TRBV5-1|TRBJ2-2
TGCGCCAGCAGCTTGGCGCAGGGGGGGGCCGGGGAGCTGTTTTTT
CASSLAQGGAGELFF